A single sample is the source of the 22 T cell receptor beta chains below, sequenced in a study of shared clonotypes between healthy human individuals. Clones were read by immunoSEQ multiplex PCR, and TCRdb kept only the in-frame ones, dropping some. Counted here are hundreds of thousands of clones, around 75% occurring once; the ten biggest clones make up over 10%. The source material was PBMCs. Every receptor here comes from a woman aged 40 to 50 in good health. Some clones in this sample may be carry-over from other donors' samples.

This chain connects TRBV18 to TRBJ1-5; a possible D gene is TRBD1 (5 bases). The CDR3 consists of 16 residues. Germline V gene sequence: CDR1 KGHSH, CDR2 LQKENI. Trimming cost V 3 bases and J 5 bases, with 17 bases left between them. DNA for the CDR3: TGTGCCAGCTCACCGAATGCGGCAGGGTTCGATCAGCCCCAGCATTTT. Translating it yields CASSPNAAGFDQPQHF.

The CDR3 reads CASSASAGGSEQYF. As DNA, the CDR3 is TGCGCCAGCAGCGCTTCAGCGGGAGGCTCCGAGCAGTACTTC. The V gene is TRBV10-2, the J gene TRBJ2-7; TRBD2 agrees at 9 bases. The CDR3 runs 14 residues. Germline values: CDR1 WSHSY, CDR2 SAAADI. Trimming removed 6 bases from V and 6 bases from J; junction bases left unmatched: 9.

The J gene is TRBJ2-7, the V gene TRBV4-1; D unclear. V lost 4 bases to trimming and J lost 1 base, with 17 bases between them. The CDR3 has 16 amino acids. Germline V gene sequence: CDR1 MGHRA, CDR2 YSYEKL. The CDR3 loop is CASSPEWGRVSYEQYF. The CDR3 nucleotides are TGCGCCAGCAGCCCAGAGTGGGGTAGGGTATCCTACGAGCAGTACTTC.

J is TRBJ2-7 and V is TRBV10-1; D unresolved. V lost 7 bases, J lost 5 bases, and 12 bases lay in between. The V gene's germline CDR1 is WNHNN and CDR2 SYGVQD (reference sequence). The CDR3 is made up of 12 amino acids. The CDR3 here is CASNYLEHEQYF. The CDR3 DNA is TGCGCCAGCAATTATCTAGAGCACGAGCAGTACTTC.

The chain links TRBV11-2 to TRBJ2-3; possibly TRBD2 for D (5 bases). V was pared by 5 bases and J by 2 bases, with 14 bases between. The CDR3 is made up of 15 amino acids. CDR1 and CDR2 (germline): SGHAT, FQNNGV. The CDR3: CASSPLVGVTDTQYF. The DNA for the CDR3 is TGTGCCAGCAGCCCTCTGGTCGGGGTCACAGATACGCAGTATTTT.

The chain carries TRBV9 and TRBJ2-7, with 10 bases that match TRBD2. Unmatched junction bases numbered 9, after V lost 1 base and J lost 2 bases. CDR1 is SGDLS, CDR2 YYNGEE, per germline. The CDR3 contains 17 residues. The chain's CDR3 is CASSVNPGTSDPYEQYF. Here the CDR3 DNA reads TGTGCCAGCAGCGTAAACCCCGGGACTAGCGACCCCTACGAGCAGTACTTC.

This clone appeared a single time. The V and J genes are TRBV29-1 and TRBJ2-5, with D tentatively TRBD2 (6 bases). V lost 5 bases to trimming and J lost 5 bases, with 15 bases between them. The CDR3 consists of 13 residues. Germline-derived CDR1 and CDR2 are SQVTM and ANQGSEA. The CDR3 spells CSVFSHSGETQYF. Written as DNA, the CDR3 is TGCAGCGTTTTTTCCCATAGCGGCGAGACCCAGTACTTC.

Concerning this clone: No conserved phenylalanine or tryptophan ends this CDR3, so it is likely a read error. The V gene is TRBV4-3, the J gene TRBJ1-3, with unresolved D. The CDR3 consists of 15 residues. V was shortened by 1 base and J by 0 bases, with 7 bases between the two germline ends. CDR1 LGHNA and CDR2 YSLEER come from the germline V gene. DNA for the CDR3: TGCGCCAGCAGCCAAGGAAGGGACTCTGGAAACACCATATATTCT. It translates to CASSQGRDSGNTIYS.

The chain joins TRBV6-5 to TRBJ2-3; the match to TRBD2 covers 7 bases. The ends lost 6 bases at V and 2 bases at J; junction bases unmatched: 5. Germline values: CDR1 MNHEY, CDR2 SVGAGI. This CDR3 comprises 14 residues. This CDR3 reads CASSRAGFTDTQYF. CDR3 DNA sequence: TGTGCCAGCAGCCGAGCGGGGTTCACAGATACGCAGTATTTT.

Here the CDR3 DNA reads TGTGCCAGCAGCCCCGGGACAACTTATGGCTACACCTTC. Translation gives CASSPGTTYGYTF. The chain carries TRBV7-3 and TRBJ1-2; D perhaps matches TRBD1 (6 bases). CDR3 length equals 13 residues. The V gene lost 5 bases and the J gene lost 5 bases, with 12 bases spanning the gap. The germline CDR1 and CDR2 sequences are SGHTA and FQGTGA.

Concerning this clone: Other DNA sequences in this specimen translate into the identical CDR3. V gene TRBV18 combines with J gene TRBJ2-7, with 7 bases fitting TRBD2. CDR1 and CDR2 (germline): KGHSH, LQKENI. The CDR3 covers 16 residues. V lost 2 bases, J lost 1 base, and 8 bases stayed unmatched. Here the CDR3 DNA reads TGTGCCAGCTCACCAGGGGGGTCTAGCGGTTCCTACGAGCAGTACTTC. This gives the protein CASSPGGSSGSYEQYF.

V and J are TRBV7-2 and TRBJ2-7, with 10 bases that match TRBD2. V was clipped by 4 bases and J by 7 bases; unmatched bases: 13. Germline V CDR1 and CDR2: SGHTA, FQGNSA. CDR3 size: 16 residues. The CDR3 spells CASSSTSGTYYEEQYF. DNA of the CDR3: TGTGCCAGCAGCTCCACTAGCGGGACCTACTACGAGGAGCAGTACTTC.

This chain connects TRBV7-2 to TRBJ2-5; tentative D call: TRBD2 (6 bases). V shed 7 bases and J shed 4 bases, with 16 bases lying between them. The CDR3 sequence is 14 residues long. Germline-derived CDR1 and CDR2 are SGHTA and FQGNSA. Written as DNA, the CDR3 is TGTGCCAGCACCAGTCGGAGGGAGCCAGAGACCCAGTACTTC. This gives the protein CASTSRREPETQYF. Full variable domain (remainder filled in from reference TRBV7-2 and TRBJ2-5): GAGVSQSPSNKVTEKGKDVELRCDPISGHTALYWYRQSLGQGLEFLIYFQGNSAPDKSGLPSDRFSAERTGGSVSTLTIQRTQQEDSAVYLCASTSRREPETQYFGPGTRLLVL.

This clone was observed a few times. The V gene is TRBV11-2, the J gene TRBJ2-5; 7 bases fit TRBD1. Germline-derived CDR1 and CDR2 are SGHAT and FQNNGV. The CDR3 sequence is 16 residues long. With V trimmed by 0 bases and J by 5 bases, 9 bases remained unmatched. CDR3 sequence reads: CASSLDVGGAGETQYF. For the CDR3, the DNA is TGTGCCAGCAGCTTAGATGTAGGGGGCGCAGGGGAGACCCAGTACTTC.

The chain uses TRBV6-4 and TRBJ2-1, with 8 positions matching TRBD2. Losses at the gene ends were 4 bases for V and 7 bases for J; bases not matched to a gene: 9. This CDR3 spans 15 amino acids. Germline assignment: CDR1 MRHNA and CDR2 SNTAGT. The CDR3 DNA is TGTGCCAGCAGTGCCCAAGCGGGAGCTATAAATGAGCAGTTCTTC. It specifies CASSAQAGAINEQFF.

In its sample, this clone was seen once. The chain links TRBV9 to TRBJ1-2; 7 bases agree with TRBD1. V lost 4 bases, J lost 8 bases, and 8 bases stayed unmatched. The CDR3 is 13 residues long. Germline loops: CDR1 SGDLS, CDR2 YYNGEE. CDR3 sequence reads: CASSLGGRGGYTF. CDR3 DNA: TGTGCCAGCAGCCTAGGGGGCAGAGGCGGCTACACCTTC.

This clone appeared a single time. V usage is TRBV9 and J usage is TRBJ1-2; perhaps TRBD1 as D (6 bases). Germline values: CDR1 SGDLS, CDR2 YYNGEE. Trimming pared 1 base from V and 7 bases from J, leaving 11 bases between. The CDR3 sequence is 13 residues long. The CDR3 loop reads CASSVTNRAGYTF. Here the CDR3 DNA reads TGTGCCAGCAGCGTAACCAACAGGGCTGGCTACACCTTC.

The count of this clone is one. The CDR3 DNA sequence: TGTGCCAGCAGGGACAGCTTAAGCAATCAGCCCCAGCATTTT. This sequence encodes CASRDSLSNQPQHF. V is TRBV25-1 and J is TRBJ1-5; tentative D call: TRBD1 (6 bases). Trimming stripped 6 bases from V and 1 base from J, with 10 bases between. This CDR3 has 14 residues. In germline, CDR1 is MGHDK, CDR2 SYGVNS. The full variable domain, completed using reference TRBV25-1 and TRBJ1-5, is EADIYQTPRYLVIGTGKKITLECSQTMGHDKMYWYQQDPGMELHLIHYSYGVNSTEKGDLSSESTVSRIRTEHFPLTLESARPSHTSQYLCASRDSLSNQPQHFGDGTRLSIL.

This chain connects TRBV7-8 to TRBJ1-1, with D maybe TRBD1 (6 bases). The germline V gene encodes CDR1 SGHVS and CDR2 FQNEAQ. Trimming shortened V by 5 bases and J by 0 bases, and 13 bases separated the two germline ends. This CDR3 region has 15 residues. The CDR3 spells CASSPQGFMNTEAFF. The DNA of the CDR3 is TGTGCCAGCAGCCCGCAGGGGTTCATGAACACTGAAGCTTTCTTT.

V and J are TRBV13 and TRBJ1-3; D remains ambiguous. V dropped 3 bases and J dropped 0 bases, with 9 bases sitting between them. The CDR3 sequence is 15 residues long. Germline V CDR1 and CDR2: PRHDT, FYEKMQ (reference sequence). This CDR3 is CASSFLQDSGNTIYF. Here the CDR3 DNA reads TGTGCCAGCAGCTTTTTGCAGGACTCTGGAAACACCATATATTTT.

The chain couples TRBV4-3 to TRBJ1-4; weak D call: TRBD1 (6 bases). CDR3 length equals 14 residues. Trimming took off 5 bases at V and 8 bases at J, with 15 bases between the two ends. Germline values: CDR1 LGHNA, CDR2 YSLEER. The CDR3 DNA reads as TGCGCCAGCAGCTTAGCAGGGAGGGGGGAAAAACTGTTTTTT. It yields the protein CASSLAGRGEKLFF.

The chain combines TRBV7-2 with TRBJ2-1; 7 bases line up with TRBD2. Germline V lookup: CDR1 SGHTA, CDR2 FQGNSA. V lost 0 bases and J lost 3; bases outside the gene matches: 5. This CDR3 has 16 amino acids. The CDR3 DNA is TGTGCCAGCAGCTTAGCGCCAGCGGGGTACTACAATGAGCAGTTCTTC. Translation gives CASSLAPAGYYNEQFF. The whole variable domain, filled in from reference TRBV7-2 and TRBJ2-1, reads GAGVSQSPSNKVTEKGKDVELRCDPISGHTALYWYRQSLGQGLEFLIYFQGNSAPDKSGLPSDRFSAERTGGSVSTLTIQRTQQEDSAVYLCASSLAPAGYYNEQFFGPGTRLTVL.